The 4 T cell receptor beta chains listed next were all sequenced from one sample in a study of T cells in Graves' hyperthyroidism and ophthalmopathy. Amplification yielded TCR beta CDR3 regions, with RNA transcripts as the source. HTBI primers were the set used in a first-round RT-PCR of the TCR CDR3. Via MiXCR, TCRdb re-called the multiplex PCR reads, giving one row per CDR3 protein. The top ten clones hold around a quarter of a sample with approximately 480,000 distinct CDR3 sequences, less than 25% of them seen once. Material for sequencing was blood. The source of these receptors is a man aged 18-30 years with Graves' hyperthyroidism.

This clonotype has a handful of counts. The genes are TRBV19 and TRBJ1-2, with D perhaps TRBD1 (6 bases). The CDR3 is 17 residues long. V dropped 4 bases and J dropped 2 bases, with 20 bases sitting between them. CDR1 LNHDA and CDR2 SQIVND come from the germline V gene (reference sequence). In DNA, the CDR3 is TGTGCCAGTAGTAGCCCCCTGTGGGGGGCTGGCAACTATGGCTACACCTTC. The encoded protein is CASSSPLWGAGNYGYTF.

The sample holds many counts of this clonotype. The V call is TRBV5-1, the J call TRBJ2-7; either TRBD1 or TRBD2 may supply D (6 bases each). V lost 4 bases, J lost 1 base, and 12 bases lay in between. CDR3 size: 14 residues. Germline CDR1 SGHRS, CDR2 YFSETQ. This CDR3 is CASSLRGESYEQYF. For the CDR3, the DNA is TGCGCCAGCAGCCTGAGGGGGGAATCCTACGAGCAGTACTTC.

This clonotype was counted ten times or more. The chain links TRBV20-1 to TRBJ2-5, with 8 nucleotides matching TRBD2. Per the germline V gene, CDR1 is DFQATT and CDR2 is SNEGSKA (reference sequence). This CDR3 region has 15 residues. The V segment lost 0 bases and the J segment 2 bases; nucleotides outside the gene matches: 5. The CDR3 DNA reads TGCAGTGCTAGAGATCCAGCGGGGGATCAAGAGACCCAGTACTTC. Translation: CSARDPAGDQETQYF.

This clonotype showed up many times. The gene calls are TRBV6-5 and TRBJ1-2; TRBD1 might be the D (6 bases). Germline assignment: CDR1 MNHEY and CDR2 SVGAGI. Trimming cost V 6 bases and J 4 bases, with 15 bases left between them. The CDR3 is 14 residues long. The CDR3 nucleotides read TGTGCCAGCAGCTCCGGACAGAACATCTATGGCTACACCTTC. It yields the protein CASSSGQNIYGYTF.